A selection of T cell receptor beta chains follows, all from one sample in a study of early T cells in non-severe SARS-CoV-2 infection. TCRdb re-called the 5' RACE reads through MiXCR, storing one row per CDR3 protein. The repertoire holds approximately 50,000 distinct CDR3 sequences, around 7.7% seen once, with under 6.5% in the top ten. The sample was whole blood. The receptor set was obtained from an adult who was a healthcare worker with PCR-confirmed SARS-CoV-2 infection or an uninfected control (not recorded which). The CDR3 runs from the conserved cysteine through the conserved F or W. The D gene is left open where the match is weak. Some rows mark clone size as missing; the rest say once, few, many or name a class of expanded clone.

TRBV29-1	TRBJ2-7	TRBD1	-	CSVQGVSYEQYF	TGCAGCGTACAGGGGGTCTCCTACGAGCAGTACTTC
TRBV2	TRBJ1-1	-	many	CASRGQSLKYTEAFF	TGTGCCAGCAGAGGACAGTCCCTGAAGTACACTGAAGCTTTCTTT
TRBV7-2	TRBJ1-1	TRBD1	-	CASVPGTGWLGTEAFF	TGTGCCAGCGTACCCGGGACAGGGTGGCTGGGCACTGAAGCTTTCTTT
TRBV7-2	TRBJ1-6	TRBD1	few	CASSSRGTGSPLHF	TGTGCCAGCAGCTCTAGAGGGACAGGGTCACCCCTCCACTTT
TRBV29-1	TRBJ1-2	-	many	CSVEDWRAGYTF	TGCAGCGTTGAAGATTGGCGGGCCGGCTACACCTTC
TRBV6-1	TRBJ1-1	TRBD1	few	CASSPRQGADTEAFF	TGTGCCAGCAGTCCTCGACAGGGTGCGGACACTGAAGCTTTCTTT
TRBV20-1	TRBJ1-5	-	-	CSARVYRDTNQPQHF	TGCAGTGCTAGAGTTTATCGGGACACTAATCAGCCCCAGCATTTT
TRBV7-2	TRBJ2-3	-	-	CASSPNLAGPDTQYF	TGTGCCAGCAGCCCGAATTTGGCAGGGCCAGATACGCAGTATTTT
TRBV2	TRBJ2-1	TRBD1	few	CATGTARNEQFF	TGTGCCACCGGGACAGCTCGAAATGAGCAGTTCTTC
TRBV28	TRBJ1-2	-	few	CASSPDSYGYTF	TGTGCCAGCAGTCCCGACAGTTATGGCTACACCTTC
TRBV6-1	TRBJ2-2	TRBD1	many	CASRSTGTGDTGELFF	TGTGCCAGCAGATCCACCGGGACAGGAGACACCGGGGAGCTGTTTTTT
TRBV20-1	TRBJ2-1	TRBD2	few	CSASLQVAGGREQFF	TGCAGTGCTAGTCTCCAGGTAGCGGGGGGGCGTGAGCAGTTCTTC
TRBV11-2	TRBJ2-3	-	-	CASSSWGSLTDTQYF	TGTGCCAGCAGCTCCTGGGGCAGTCTCACAGATACGCAGTATTTT
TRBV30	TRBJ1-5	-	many	CAWSVHGGDQPQHF	TGTGCCTGGAGTGTACACGGAGGAGATCAGCCCCAGCATTTT
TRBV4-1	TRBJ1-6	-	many	CASSQGGASSYNSPLHF	TGCGCCAGCAGCCAAGGCGGTGCGAGCTCCTATAATTCACCCCTCCACTTT
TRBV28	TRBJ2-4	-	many	CASSLWRQEANIQYF	TGTGCCAGCAGTTTATGGAGACAGGAGGCAAACATTCAGTACTTC
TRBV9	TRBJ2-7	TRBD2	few	CASSPRGSGVYEQYF	TGTGCCAGCAGCCCACGGGGTAGCGGGGTCTACGAGCAGTACTTC
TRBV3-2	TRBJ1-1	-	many	CASSRTRNTEAFF	TGTGCCAGCAGCCGAACCCGGAACACTGAAGCTTTCTTT
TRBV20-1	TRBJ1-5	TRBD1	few	CSARQGPSSNQPQHF	TGCAGTGCTCGACAGGGGCCCTCCAGCAATCAGCCCCAGCATTTT
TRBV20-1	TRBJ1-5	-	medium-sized	CSAREDILKVGDQPQHF	TGCAGTGCTAGAGAAGACATTTTAAAGGTCGGGGATCAGCCCCAGCATTTT
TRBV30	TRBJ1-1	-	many	CAWARRGRGTEAFF	TGTGCCTGGGCGCGCAGGGGCCGAGGCACTGAAGCTTTCTTT
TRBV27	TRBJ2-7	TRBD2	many	CASSLSGGEYYEQYF	TGTGCCAGCAGTTTATCTGGGGGGGAATACTACGAGCAGTACTTC
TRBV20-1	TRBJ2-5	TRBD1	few	CSADSDREQETQYF	TGCAGTGCCGATTCAGACAGGGAACAAGAGACCCAGTACTTC
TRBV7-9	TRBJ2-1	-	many	CASSLGSFNEQFF	TGTGCCAGCAGCTTAGGTTCCTTCAATGAGCAGTTCTTC
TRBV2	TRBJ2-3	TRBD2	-	CASSASSGTQYF	TGTGCCAGCAGTGCCTCTAGCGGCACGCAGTATTTT
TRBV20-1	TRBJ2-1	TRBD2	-	CSASRGVHSYNEQFF	TGCAGTGCTAGCCGGGGGGTTCACTCCTACAATGAGCAGTTCTTC
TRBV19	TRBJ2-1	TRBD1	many	CASSPGTGKHNEQFF	TGTGCCAGTAGCCCTGGGACAGGGAAACACAATGAGCAGTTCTTC
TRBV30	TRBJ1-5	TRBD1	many	CAWRVSGTAFNQPQHF	TGTGCCTGGAGGGTATCCGGGACAGCCTTCAATCAGCCCCAGCATTTT
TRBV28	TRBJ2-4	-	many	CASSSPGSLAKNIQYF	TGTGCCAGCAGTTCCCCCGGGTCACTAGCCAAAAACATTCAGTACTTC
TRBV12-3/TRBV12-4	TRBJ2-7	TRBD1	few	CASSRAGTGGYEQYF	TGTGCCAGCAGTAGGGCCGGGACAGGGGGCTACGAGCAGTACTTC
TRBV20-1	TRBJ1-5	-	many	CSARDRTNQPQHF	TGCAGTGCTAGAGACAGGACAAATCAGCCCCAGCATTTT
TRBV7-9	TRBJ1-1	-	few	CASSLGHLNTEAFF	TGTGCCAGCAGCTTAGGACACCTGAACACTGAAGCTTTCTTT
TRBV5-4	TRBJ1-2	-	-	CASSPTGRTLYGYTF	TGTGCCAGCAGCCCCACAGGAAGAACTCTCTATGGCTACACCTTC
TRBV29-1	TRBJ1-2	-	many	CSVEVRPGNGYTF	TGCAGCGTTGAAGTCCGACCTGGAAATGGCTACACCTTC
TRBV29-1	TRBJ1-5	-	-	CSVEDGDQPQHF	TGCAGCGTTGAAGATGGGGATCAGCCCCAGCATTTT
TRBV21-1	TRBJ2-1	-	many	CASSGVKNEQFF	TGTGCCAGCAGCGGAGTAAAGAATGAGCAGTTCTTC
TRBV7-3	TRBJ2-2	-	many	CASSLLGIGGPSNTGELFF	TGTGCCAGCAGCTTATTGGGAATCGGGGGGCCCTCGAACACCGGGGAGCTGTTTTTT
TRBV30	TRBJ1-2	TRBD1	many	CAWSRQGGGGYTF	TGTGCCTGGAGTAGACAGGGAGGAGGAGGCTACACCTTC
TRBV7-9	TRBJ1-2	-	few	CASSLLDSYGYTF	TGTGCCAGCAGCTTATTAGACAGCTATGGCTACACCTTC
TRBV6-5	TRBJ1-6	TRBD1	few	CASSYTSTGGASYNSPLHF	TGTGCCAGCAGTTACACCTCGACAGGGGGCGCCTCCTATAATTCACCCCTCCACTTT
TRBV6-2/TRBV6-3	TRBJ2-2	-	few	CASSYSPAYTGELFF	TGTGCCAGCAGTTACAGCCCAGCTTACACCGGGGAGCTGTTTTTT
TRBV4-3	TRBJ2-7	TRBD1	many	CASSNGQGYEQYF	TGCGCCAGCAGTAATGGACAGGGCTACGAGCAGTACTTC
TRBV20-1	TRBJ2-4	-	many	CSAPGQGAKNIQYF	TGCAGTGCCCCAGGGCAGGGGGCCAAAAACATTCAGTACTTC
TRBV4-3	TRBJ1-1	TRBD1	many	CASSQDPGQGNTEAFF	TGCGCCAGCAGCCAAGATCCAGGACAGGGGAACACTGAAGCTTTCTTT
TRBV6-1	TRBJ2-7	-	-	CASSPGVPYEQYF	TGTGCCAGCAGCCCAGGGGTACCCTACGAGCAGTACTTC
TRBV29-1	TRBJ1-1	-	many	CSVEGGNTEAFF	TGCAGCGTTGAAGGCGGCAACACTGAAGCTTTCTTT
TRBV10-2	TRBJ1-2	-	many	CASYSTGRANYGYTF	TGCGCCAGTTACTCCACAGGGAGAGCTAACTATGGCTACACCTTC
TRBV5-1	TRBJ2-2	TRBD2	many	CASSPSGANTGELFF	TGTGCCAGCAGTCCTAGCGGGGCGAACACCGGGGAGCTGTTTTTT
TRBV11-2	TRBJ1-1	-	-	CASSLVSLLRGRTEAFF	TGTGCCAGCAGCTTAGTAAGTCTACTGCGGGGAAGAACTGAAGCTTTCTTT
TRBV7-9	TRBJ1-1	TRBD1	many	CASSSGQGVNTEAFF	TGTGCCAGCAGCTCGGGACAGGGGGTGAACACTGAAGCTTTCTTT
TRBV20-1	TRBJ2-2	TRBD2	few	CSASWLAGGNTGELFF	TGCAGTGCTAGTTGGCTAGCGGGGGGAAACACCGGGGAGCTGTTTTTT
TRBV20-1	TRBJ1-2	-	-	CSAITEDLYGYTF	TGCAGTGCTATAACTGAGGACCTCTATGGCTACACCTTC
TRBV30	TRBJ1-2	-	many	CAWSGGLYGYTF	TGTGCCTGGAGTGGAGGGCTCTATGGCTACACCTTC
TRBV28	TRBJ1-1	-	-	CASSLSREAFF	TGTGCCAGCAGTTTATCCCGTGAAGCTTTCTTT
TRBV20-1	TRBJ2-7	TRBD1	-	CSAIDRVSEQYF	TGCAGTGCTATCGACAGGGTGTCCGAGCAGTACTTC
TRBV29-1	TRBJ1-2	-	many	CSVAKNYGYTF	TGCAGCGTTGCGAAAAACTATGGCTACACCTTC
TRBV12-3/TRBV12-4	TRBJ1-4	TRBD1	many	CASSRRQGGEKLFF	TGTGCCAGCAGCCGCCGACAGGGTGGGGAAAAACTGTTTTTT
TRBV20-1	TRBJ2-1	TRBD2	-	CSARDYSRTSGPYNEQFF	TGCAGTGCTAGAGATTACTCGAGGACTAGCGGTCCTTACAATGAGCAGTTCTTC
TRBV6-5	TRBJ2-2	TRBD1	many	CASSKFTGGTGELFF	TGTGCCAGCAGTAAATTTACAGGGGGCACCGGGGAGCTGTTTTTT